This TCR beta chain was captured in a study of technical replicates of blood from a handful of donors. Germline V CDR1 and CDR2: LNHDA, SQIVND (reference sequence). Trimming took off 5 bases at V and 10 bases at J, with 24 bases between the two ends. This CDR3 comprises 17 residues. The repertoire was sequenced with immunoSEQ multiplex PCR; TCRdb's copy has only in-frame clones and lacks some. This sample has 85,000 to 100,000 clones, with roughly 95% found just once. The gene calls are TRBV19 and TRBJ1-6; D gene unclear. This TCR was sampled from a human donor in good health. Sequencing was carried out using T cells isolated from PBMCs. The CDR3 DNA reads as TGTGCCAGTAGTTCCCCCCCGACCTGGGCAGGCCTCTCACCCCTCCACTTT. Its protein is CASSSPPTWAGLSPLHF.